This paragraph covers one TCR beta chain sequence. The CDR3 runs to 14 residues. Germline V lookup: CDR1 SGHVS, CDR2 FQNEAQ. The germline V and J ends were trimmed by 8 bases and 5 bases, with 18 bases remaining between them. This specimen belongs to a study of Ad26.COV2.S vaccination and SARS-CoV-2 variants. Sample treatment: 15 to 20 received Ad26.COV2.S at low or high dose, single or two shots; a few received placebo; per-sample allocation not given. Sampling happened 63 days after the first vaccine or placebo injection. In Boston, an adult donor aged 18-55 years took part. The assay was immunoSEQ multiplex PCR, and TCRdb's table has in-frame clones only and misses some. The profile shows hundreds of thousands of clones, more than 70% of them singletons.

The input for sequencing was peripheral blood, taken in a trial of Ad26.COV2.S vaccine versus placebo. V is TRBV7-8 and J is TRBJ2-5; D possibly corresponds to TRBD1 (5 bases). The TCR originated in a person aged 18-65 years who received the Ad26.COV2.S COVID-19 vaccine or a placebo. The CDR3 nucleotides are TGTGCCAGCCGGATTAGGGGCCCCCAGGAGACCCAGTACTTC. It codes for CASRIRGPQETQYF.